Shown below are 21 T cell receptor beta chains from a single sample sequenced in a study of T cell changes during pregnancy in multiple sclerosis. Method: immunoSEQ multiplex PCR; TCRdb's copy keeps in-frame clones and lacks some. The sample holds 70,000 or so clones; around 91% are singletons and the top ten take 0.6% to 0.8%. This sample comprised peripheral blood, obtained in the third trimester of pregnancy. All receptors derive from a female donor in good health, enrolled as a control in a pregnancy study.

The chain recombines TRBV5-1 with TRBJ1-2; 10 bases align to TRBD1. This CDR3 is built from 17 residues. Germline V gene sequence: CDR1 SGHRS, CDR2 YFSETQ. The V gene end was trimmed by 4 bases and the J gene end by 2 bases; junction bases not matched to a gene: 11. CDR3 DNA: TGCGCCAGCAGCCTGACAGGGGGCAGTCGAGAAAACTATGGCTACACCTTC. This sequence encodes CASSLTGGSRENYGYTF.

V and J are TRBV7-6 and TRBJ2-5; maybe TRBD2 (6 bases). V shed 5 bases and J shed 2 bases, with 12 bases lying between them. Germline V gene data show CDR1 as SGHVS and CDR2 as FNYEAQ. The CDR3 is 14 residues long. The CDR3 region has the DNA TGTGCCAGCAGCCCCCGGGACTTTCAAGAGACCCAGTACTTC. Amino acids: CASSPRDFQETQYF.

DNA for the CDR3: TGTGCCAGCAGTTTAAGGACAGTTGATCAGCCCCAGCATTTT. It translates to CASSLRTVDQPQHF. J is TRBJ1-5 and V is TRBV27; a possible D gene is TRBD1 (6 bases). V lost 2 bases and J lost 5, with 10 bases in between. The CDR3 extends over 14 amino acids. Germline CDR1 and CDR2: MNHEY and SMNVEV (reference sequence).

The chain couples TRBV9 to TRBJ1-3, with TRBD1 matching 7 bases. Germline trimming cut 2 bases from V and 1 base from J; bases unmatched to any gene: 12. Germline V CDR1 and CDR2: SGDLS, YYNGEE. This CDR3 is 18 amino acids long. The CDR3 loop is CASSVNTGQLSSGNTIYF. The CDR3 nucleotides read TGTGCCAGCAGCGTGAATACGGGACAGCTATCTTCTGGAAACACCATATATTTT.

This clone was seen just once. The chain is built from TRBV6-5 and TRBJ2-3, with TRBD2 matching 8 bases. Trimming removed 5 bases from V and 4 bases from J; junction bases left unmatched: 2. The CDR3 length is 13 residues. CDR1 and CDR2 from the germline V gene are MNHEY and SVGAGI. The CDR3 protein is CASSRGGPDTQYF. Written as DNA, the CDR3 is TGTGCCAGCAGTCGCGGGGGGCCAGATACGCAGTATTTT.

The V and J genes are TRBV15 and TRBJ1-4, with 7 nucleotides matching TRBD1. The V and J ends lost 2 bases and 6 bases, in that order; junction bases with no gene match: 9. This CDR3 contains 16 residues. Germline V gene sequence: CDR1 LNHNV, CDR2 YYDKDF (reference sequence). This CDR3 reads CATSRPGTAIYEKLFF. The CDR3 DNA is TGTGCCACCAGCAGACCCGGGACAGCGATTTATGAAAAACTGTTTTTT.

V gene TRBV6-1 combines with J gene TRBJ2-3; 9 nucleotides line up with TRBD1. CDR3 length: 14 amino acids. V trimming: 8 bases; J trimming: 5 bases; junction bases outside the gene matches: 8. CDR1 MNHNS and CDR2 SASEGT come from the germline V gene. CDR3 bases: TGTGCCAGCGTAACAGGGGGCCCACAAGATACGCAGTATTTT. Translated: CASVTGGPQDTQYF.

This chain uses TRBV14 with TRBJ2-5, with D maybe TRBD1 (7 bases). The CDR3 extends over 22 amino acids. V was clipped by 1 base and J by 3 bases, with 33 bases between them. Germline CDR1 reads SGHDN; CDR2 reads FVKESK. CDR3 region: CASSQGQLGGSVWRGLKETQYF. In nucleotides, the CDR3 is TGTGCCAGCAGCCAAGGTCAACTAGGGGGATCCGTATGGAGGGGGCTAAAAGAGACCCAGTACTTC.

This chain links TRBV7-9 with TRBJ2-7, with TRBD2 matching 11 bases. Germline V gene data show CDR1 as SEHNR and CDR2 as FQNEAQ (reference sequence). CDR3 length: 15 residues. V shed 5 bases and J 10 bases; nucleotides not matched to a gene: 13. The DNA for the CDR3 is TGTGCCAGCAGCCGAGCCCTAGCGGGAGGACTCGGACAGTACTTC. Its translation: CASSRALAGGLGQYF.

The V call is TRBV6-1, the J call TRBJ1-1; 8 bases are shared with TRBD1. CDR3 size: 15 residues. CDR1 MNHNS and CDR2 SASEGT come from the germline V gene. The trim removed 3 bases at V and 1 base at J, leaving 4 bases unmatched. This CDR3 reads CASSEPGQGNTEAFF. In DNA form, the CDR3 reads TGTGCCAGCAGTGAGCCTGGACAGGGGAACACTGAAGCTTTCTTT.

The V gene is TRBV7-2, the J gene TRBJ1-6, with 7 nucleotides matching TRBD1. Germline trimming cut 0 bases from V and 3 bases from J; bases unmatched to any gene: 5. The CDR3 has 17 residues. Germline lookup yields CDR1 SGHTA and CDR2 FQGNSA. CDR3 nucleotides: TGTGCCAGCAGCTTAGCTGACAGACAGGGCTATAATTCACCCCTCCACTTT. Amino acid sequence: CASSLADRQGYNSPLHF.

The chain links TRBV28 to TRBJ1-4; D unclear. Trimming took off 6 bases at V and 0 bases at J, with 11 bases between the two ends. CDR1 is MDHEN, CDR2 SYDVKM, per germline. The CDR3 has 15 residues. Here the CDR3 reads CASSPGSATNEKLFF. The CDR3 region has the DNA TGTGCCAGCAGCCCCGGGAGTGCAACTAATGAAAAACTGTTTTTT.

The chain uses TRBV11-2 and TRBJ2-7, with 8 bases fitting TRBD2. V lost 6 bases to trimming and J lost 3 bases; unmatched junction nucleotides: 10. CDR3 size: 15 residues. The germline gives CDR1 SGHAT, CDR2 FQNNGV. The CDR3 sequence: CASSLSGDTGYEQYF. Written as DNA, the CDR3 is TGTGCCAGCAGTCTTAGCGGGGATACGGGCTACGAGCAGTACTTC.

The genes are TRBV28 and TRBJ2-7; TRBD1 matches 11 bases. Germline V gene data show CDR1 as MDHEN and CDR2 as SYDVKM. V trimming: 2 bases; J trimming: 5 bases; junction bases outside the gene matches: 5. CDR3 length: 15 residues. The CDR3: CASSLPGQGVDEQYF. Written as DNA, the CDR3 is TGTGCCAGCAGTTTACCGGGACAGGGGGTCGACGAGCAGTACTTC.

J is TRBJ2-1 and V is TRBV7-9; 9 bases match TRBD1. The CDR3 spans 15 residues. Germline trimming cut 5 bases from V and 7 bases from J; bases unmatched to any gene: 9. Looked up from germline, CDR1 is SEHNR and CDR2 is FQNEAQ (reference sequence). CDR3 sequence (DNA): TGTGCCAGCAGCACTCTTGAGACAGGGGGTAATGAGCAGTTCTTC. It codes for CASSTLETGGNEQFF.

The gene calls are TRBV19 and TRBJ2-1, with 7 nucleotides matching TRBD2. From germline, CDR1 is LNHDA and CDR2 SQIVND (reference sequence). Trimming cost V 6 bases and J 0 bases; bases outside gene matches: 2. This CDR3 comprises 14 residues. Here the CDR3 DNA reads TGTGCCAGTAGACCTAGCGGCTCCTACAATGAGCAGTTCTTC. Its protein is CASRPSGSYNEQFF.

The chain joins TRBV6-6 to TRBJ2-7; D possibly corresponds to TRBD1 (6 bases). V dropped 2 bases and J dropped 2 bases, with 13 bases sitting between them. CDR3 length: 15 amino acids. Germline V gene data show CDR1 as MNHNY and CDR2 as SVGAGI (reference sequence). The CDR3 spells CASSYGVTGAYEQYF. CDR3 sequence (DNA): TGTGCCAGCAGTTACGGGGTGACAGGAGCCTACGAGCAGTACTTC.

The chain uses TRBV7-8 and TRBJ1-1; possibly TRBD1 for D (6 bases). Germline CDR1 is SGHVS and CDR2 is FQNEAQ. The germline V and J ends were trimmed by 6 bases and 6 bases, with 23 bases remaining between them. The CDR3 has 16 residues. The CDR3 protein is CASRSTPGQPWAEAFF. CDR3 in DNA: TGTGCCAGCAGGTCGACTCCGGGACAACCATGGGCTGAAGCTTTCTTT.

The gene calls are TRBV5-1 and TRBJ1-6; 9 bases are shared with TRBD1. The CDR3 runs 15 residues. Unmatched junction bases numbered 5, after V lost 0 bases and J lost 10 bases. The V gene's germline CDR1 is SGHRS and CDR2 YFSETQ. CDR3 region: CASSLAGTGRSPLHF. DNA of the CDR3: TGCGCCAGCAGCTTGGCTGGGACAGGGAGATCACCCCTCCACTTT.

The chain employs TRBV5-6 and TRBJ1-1; D is ambiguous. The CDR3 runs to 14 residues. Trimming removed 1 base from V and 1 base from J, with 8 bases in between. Germline V gene data show CDR1 as SGHDT and CDR2 as YYEEEE. The CDR3 is CASSLTVRNTEAFF. The DNA of the CDR3 is TGTGCCAGCAGCTTGACTGTTAGGAACACTGAAGCTTTCTTT.

The CDR3 protein is CASSTPTGNTEAFF. CDR3 nucleotides: TGCGCCAGCAGCACCCCGACAGGGAACACTGAAGCTTTCTTT. V is TRBV5-1 and J is TRBJ1-1, with a tentative D call TRBD1 (6 bases). This CDR3 comprises 14 residues. With 4 bases removed from V and 1 base from J, the gap between germline ends came to 11 bases. Germline V gives CDR1 SGHRS, CDR2 YFSETQ.